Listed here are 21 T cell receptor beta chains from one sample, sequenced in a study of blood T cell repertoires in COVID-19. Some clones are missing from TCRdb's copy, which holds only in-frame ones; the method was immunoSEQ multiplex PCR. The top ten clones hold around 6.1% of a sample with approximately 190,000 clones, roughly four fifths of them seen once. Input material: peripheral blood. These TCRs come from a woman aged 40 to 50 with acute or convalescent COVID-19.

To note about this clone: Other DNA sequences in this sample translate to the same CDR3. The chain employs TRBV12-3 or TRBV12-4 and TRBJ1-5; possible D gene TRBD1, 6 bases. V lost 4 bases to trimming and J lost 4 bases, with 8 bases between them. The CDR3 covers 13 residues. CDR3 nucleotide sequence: TGTGCCAGCAGTTCGGACAGAAATCAGCCCCAGCATTTT. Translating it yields CASSSDRNQPQHF.

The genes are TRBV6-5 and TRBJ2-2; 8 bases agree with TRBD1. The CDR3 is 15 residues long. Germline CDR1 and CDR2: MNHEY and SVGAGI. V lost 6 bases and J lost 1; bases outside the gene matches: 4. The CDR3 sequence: CASSPGQGNTGELFF. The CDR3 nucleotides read TGTGCCAGCAGCCCCGGACAGGGGAACACCGGGGAGCTGTTTTTT.

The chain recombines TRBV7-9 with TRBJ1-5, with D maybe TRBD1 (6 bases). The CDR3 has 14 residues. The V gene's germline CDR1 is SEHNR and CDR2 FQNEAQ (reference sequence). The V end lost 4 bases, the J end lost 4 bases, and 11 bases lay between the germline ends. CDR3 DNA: TGTGCCAGCAGCTCCTGGACAGAAAATCAGCCCCAGCATTTT. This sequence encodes CASSSWTENQPQHF.

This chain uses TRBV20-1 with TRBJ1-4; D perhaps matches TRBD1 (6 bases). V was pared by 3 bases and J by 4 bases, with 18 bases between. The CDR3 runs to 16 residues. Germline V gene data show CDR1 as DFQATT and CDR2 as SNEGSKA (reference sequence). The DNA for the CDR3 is TGCAGTGCTAGTCAGGGGCCCCCCCTCTTTAATGAAAAACTGTTTTTT. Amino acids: CSASQGPPLFNEKLFF.

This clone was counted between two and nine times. CDR3 sequence reads: CASSQDSFPGTF. CDR3 DNA sequence: TGTGCCAGCAGCCAAGACAGTTTCCCTGGCACCTTC. J is TRBJ1-2 and V is TRBV5-4, with D possibly matching TRBD1 (5 bases). The CDR3 has 12 residues. V lost 4 bases and J lost 13, with 17 bases in between. CDR1 and CDR2 from the germline V gene are SGHNT and YYREEE (reference sequence). The variable domain in full, completed from reference TRBV5-4 and TRBJ1-2, reads ETGVTQSPTHLIKTRGQQVTLRCSSQSGHNTVSWYQQALGQGPQFIFQYYREEENGRGNFPPRFSGLQFPNYSSELNVNALELDDSALYLCASSQDSFPGTFGSGTRLTVV.

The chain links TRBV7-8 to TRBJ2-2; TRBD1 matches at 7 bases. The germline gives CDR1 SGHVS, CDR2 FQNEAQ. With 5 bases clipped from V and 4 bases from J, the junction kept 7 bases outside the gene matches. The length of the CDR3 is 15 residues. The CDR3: CASSPQGWGTGELFF. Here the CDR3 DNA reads TGTGCCAGCAGCCCACAGGGGTGGGGCACCGGGGAGCTGTTTTTT.

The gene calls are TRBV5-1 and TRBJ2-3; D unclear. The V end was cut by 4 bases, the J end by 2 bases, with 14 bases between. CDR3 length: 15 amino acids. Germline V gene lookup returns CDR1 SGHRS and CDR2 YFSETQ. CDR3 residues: CASSELGYTTDTQYF. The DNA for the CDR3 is TGCGCCAGCAGCGAGCTAGGATACACCACAGATACGCAGTATTTT.

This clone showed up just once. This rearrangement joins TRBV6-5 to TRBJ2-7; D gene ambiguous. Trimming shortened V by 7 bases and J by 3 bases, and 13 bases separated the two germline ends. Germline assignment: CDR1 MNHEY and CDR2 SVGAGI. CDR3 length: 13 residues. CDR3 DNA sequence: TGTGCCAGCAAAGCTACAGTTTTCTACGAGCAGTACTTC. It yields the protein CASKATVFYEQYF.

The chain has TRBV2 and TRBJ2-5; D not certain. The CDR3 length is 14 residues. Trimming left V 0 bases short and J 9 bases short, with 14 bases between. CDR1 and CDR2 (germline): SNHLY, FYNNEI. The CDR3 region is CASSEALQEMAQYF. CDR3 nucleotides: TGTGCCAGCAGTGAAGCGCTTCAGGAAATGGCCCAGTACTTC. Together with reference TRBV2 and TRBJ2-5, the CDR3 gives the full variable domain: EPEVTQTPSHQVTQMGQEVILRCVPISNHLYFYWYRQILGQKVEFLVSFYNNEISEKSEIFDDQFSVERPDGSNFTLKIRSTKLEDSAMYFCASSEALQEMAQYFGPGTRLLVL.

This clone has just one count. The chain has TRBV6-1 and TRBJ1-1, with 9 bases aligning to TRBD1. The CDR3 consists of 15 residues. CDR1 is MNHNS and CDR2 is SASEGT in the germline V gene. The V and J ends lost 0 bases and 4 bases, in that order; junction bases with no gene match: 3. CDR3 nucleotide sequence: TGTGCCAGCAGTGAAGCGTGGGGACAGGGCACTGAAGCTTTCTTT. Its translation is CASSEAWGQGTEAFF.

The CDR3, as DNA: TGTGCCAGTACATGGACTAAGATGAACACTGAAGCTTTCTTT. Amino acid sequence: CASTWTKMNTEAFF. The J gene is TRBJ1-1, the V gene TRBV19; D is unresolved. The CDR3 extends over 14 amino acids. V lost 7 bases to trimming and J lost 0 bases, with 12 bases between them. Germline CDR1 reads LNHDA; CDR2 reads SQIVND (reference sequence).

This chain's CDR3 is CASISFGNTIYF. For the CDR3, the DNA is TGTGCCAGCATTTCCTTTGGAAACACCATATATTTT. J is TRBJ1-3 and V is TRBV6-5; D gene uncertain. Germline lookup yields CDR1 MNHEY and CDR2 SVGAGI. The V gene lost 7 bases and the J gene lost 3 bases, with 7 bases spanning the gap. This CDR3 has 12 amino acids.

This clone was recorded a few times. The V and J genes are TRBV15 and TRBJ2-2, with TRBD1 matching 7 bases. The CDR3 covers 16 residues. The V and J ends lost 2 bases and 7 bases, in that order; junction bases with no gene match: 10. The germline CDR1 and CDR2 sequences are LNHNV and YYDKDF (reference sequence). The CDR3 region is CATSRQRQGSYGELFF. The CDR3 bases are TGTGCCACCAGCAGACAGAGACAGGGATCTTACGGGGAGCTGTTTTTT.

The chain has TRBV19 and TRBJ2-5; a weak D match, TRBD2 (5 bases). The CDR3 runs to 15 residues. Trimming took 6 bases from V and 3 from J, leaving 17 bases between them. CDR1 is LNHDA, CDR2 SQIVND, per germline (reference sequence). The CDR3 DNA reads TGTGCCAGTAGAGAGCGGCGGTGGGAAGAAGAGACCCAGTACTTC. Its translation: CASRERRWEEETQYF. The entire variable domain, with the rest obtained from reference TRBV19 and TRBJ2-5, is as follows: DGGITQSPKYLFRKEGQNVTLSCEQNLNHDAMYWYRQDPGQGLRLIYYSQIVNDFQKGDIAEGYSVSREKKESFPLTVTSAQKNPTAFYLCASRERRWEEETQYFGPGTRLLVL.

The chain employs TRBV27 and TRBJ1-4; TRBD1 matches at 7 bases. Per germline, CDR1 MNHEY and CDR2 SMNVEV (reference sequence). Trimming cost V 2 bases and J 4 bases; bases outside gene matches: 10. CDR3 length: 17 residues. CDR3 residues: CASSLIGQGVVNEKLFF. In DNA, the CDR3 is TGTGCCAGCAGTTTAATCGGGCAGGGGGTTGTTAATGAAAAACTGTTTTTT.

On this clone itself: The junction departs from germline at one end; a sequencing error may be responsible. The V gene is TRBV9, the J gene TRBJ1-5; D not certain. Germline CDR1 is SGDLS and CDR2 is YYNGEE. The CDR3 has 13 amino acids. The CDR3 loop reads CASGSGSTQPQHF. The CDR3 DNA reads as TGTGCCAGCGGGAGTGGCAGCACTCAGCCCCAGCATTTT.

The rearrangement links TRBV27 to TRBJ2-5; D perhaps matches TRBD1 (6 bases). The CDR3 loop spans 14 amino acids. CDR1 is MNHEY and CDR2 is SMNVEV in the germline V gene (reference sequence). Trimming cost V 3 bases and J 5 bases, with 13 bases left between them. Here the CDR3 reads CASSLVRGMETQYF. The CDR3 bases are TGTGCCAGCAGTTTGGTCAGGGGCATGGAGACCCAGTACTTC.

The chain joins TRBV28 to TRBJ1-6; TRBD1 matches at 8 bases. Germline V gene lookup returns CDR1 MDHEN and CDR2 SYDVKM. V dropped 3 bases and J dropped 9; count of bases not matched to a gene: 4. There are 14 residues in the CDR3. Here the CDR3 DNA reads TGTGCCAGCAGTTTCCGACAGGGGAGTTCACCCCTCCACTTT. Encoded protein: CASSFRQGSSPLHF.

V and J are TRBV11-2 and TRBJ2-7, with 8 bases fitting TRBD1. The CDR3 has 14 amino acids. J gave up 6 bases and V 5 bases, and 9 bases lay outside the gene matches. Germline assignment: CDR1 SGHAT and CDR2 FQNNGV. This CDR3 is CASSTTVTGGEQYF. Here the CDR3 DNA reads TGTGCCAGCAGCACAACCGTAACAGGGGGCGAGCAGTACTTC.

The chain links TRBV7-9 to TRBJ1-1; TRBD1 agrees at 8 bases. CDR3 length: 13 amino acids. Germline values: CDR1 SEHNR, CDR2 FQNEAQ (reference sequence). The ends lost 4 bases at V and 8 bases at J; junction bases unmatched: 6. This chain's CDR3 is CASSSRTGWEAFF. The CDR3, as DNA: TGTGCCAGCAGCTCGAGGACAGGGTGGGAAGCTTTCTTT.

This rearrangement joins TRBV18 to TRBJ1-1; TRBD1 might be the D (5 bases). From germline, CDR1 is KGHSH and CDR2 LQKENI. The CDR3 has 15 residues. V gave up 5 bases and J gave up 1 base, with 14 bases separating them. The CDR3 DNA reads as TGTGCCAGCTCATCACTGGGGGGAGAGAACACTGAAGCTTTCTTT. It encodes CASSSLGGENTEAFF.